This TCR beta chain originates from a study of vaccination and CD4 T cells after COVID-19 (dated by TCRdb to 2021 to 2024). Some background on the complete study: SARS-CoV-2 positivity had been established in the convalescent patients by nasal swab PCR, and mild disease was recorded in eight to ten of these patients and severe disease in one. The convalescent cohort comprised six males and four females, including two Hispanic individuals, seven Caucasians, two Asians and one multiracial person. Each participant got two doses of either the Pfizer-BioNTech BNT162b2 vaccine (n=8) or the Moderna mRNA-1273 vaccine (n=2). Post-COVID blood samples from convalescent patients were collected a median of approximately 100 days after diagnosis, with a range of 35 to 161 days. Post-vaccine blood samples were obtained a median of approximately 74 days after the second vaccine dose, with a range of about 12 to 241 days. Culture stimuli were overlapping spike peptide pools from SARS-CoV-2 and from the common cold coronaviruses HCoV-NL63, HCoV-OC43 and HCoV-229E. In control cultures, a CEFX viral epitope pool was used as positive control, an HIV-1 Nef peptide pool was used as negative control, or no peptide was added. In under 13 COVID-19 convalescent patients and a handful of infection-naive healthy vaccine recipients, researchers compared the spike-specific CD4+ TCR repertoire from before mRNA vaccination with the repertoire from after.

The paper as a whole reports these results and caveats: The study included relatively few convalescent patients and did not analyze early timepoints after natural infection. The median count of SARS-CoV-2-reactive clonotypes went up from 20 to 25 after infection to 38 after vaccination, although the change was not significant. In convalescent patients, nearly all vaccine-specific clones (304 of 307) were found to be mono-reactive for SARS-CoV-2 spike rather than cross-reactive with common cold coronaviruses. In convalescent patients, a median around 86% of post-vaccine SARS-CoV-2-reactive clones were detected only after vaccination, suggesting vaccine-specific priming.

The library was produced with PCR. At the Johns Hopkins FTIC core, DNA from the cultured CD4+ T cells underwent TCR sequencing with the Oncomine TCR Beta short-read assay. The QIAamp micro DNA kit was used to extract genomic DNA from the cultured CD4+ T cells. Oncomine TCR Beta libraries made from cultured CD4+ T cells were pooled using unique dual indexes and sequenced on an Illumina iSeq 100. The source study handled its data this way. Non-productive sequences were removed, and CDR3s not starting with C, not ending with F or W, or shorter than 7 amino acids were discarded. Antigen-specific clonotypes were identified with the MANAFEST web application by comparing peptide-stimulated wells with reference and other culture wells. Positive clones required FDR below 0.05, an odds ratio above 5, and productive frequency above 0.1% in at least two of three replicate wells. A clonotype was classed as cross-reactive if the clonotype showed significant expansion both in SARS-CoV-2 spike wells and in at least one common cold coronavirus spike condition. Similarity between CDR3 sequences was evaluated in R version 3.6.1 using Levenshtein distances (stringdist) and unrooted phylogenetic trees (ape). The raw public data were reprocessed by TCRdb itself: fastp quality trimming at Q25, MiXCR clonotype calling, in-frame beta chains only. Rows matching on CDR3 protein sequence are summarized as one entry with the most common DNA and genes. The V and J calls shown here were made by TCRdb, not taken from the authors' results. This sample is represented by approximately 15,000 distinct CDR3 sequences; roughly 50% of them were singletons. The top ten hold 9% to 12% of the sample.

This clonotype counts as medium-sized (0.01 to 0.1%). Its antigen has not been determined. There are no base qualities to consult, and no much larger clone falls within one base. In the germline V gene, CDR1 corresponds to MRHNA and CDR2 to SNTAGT. The V and J ends are trimmed by 4 bases and 8 bases, leaving 14 bases between them. The CDR3 measures 13 amino acids from cysteine to phenylalanine. Only the CDR3 portion is preserved as DNA: 39 bases, with reading frame beginning at the first base. The sample's treatment or condition, from its label and the paper: roughly 11-day PBMC culture with coronavirus spike peptide pools or control peptides (ViraFEST assay). The ViraFEST assay was used in the study, in which antigen-specific T cells were expanded with peptide pools and expanded clonotypes were subsequently identified by TCR sequencing. The convalescent patients' positive SARS-CoV-2 PCR tests were from March to December 2020, which was before the Alpha, Beta and Delta variants emerged in the United States. Each well held some 2 million PBMCs cultured with 10 ug/ml peptide pools in IMDM containing 5% human AB serum and around 10 IU/ml IL-2. Half of the culture medium was replaced with fresh IL-2-containing medium on days 3 and 7. After 10 days of culture, CD4+ T cells were isolated by negative selection using the EasySep CD4+ T cell isolation kit. Ficoll-Paque Plus gradient centrifugation was used to isolate PBMCs from whole blood, and the isolated PBMCs were then either used fresh or cryopreserved at -140C. Culture conditions were generally each tested in triplicate wells.

Sequencing input: CD4+ T cells from blood, cultured in vitro. The sequence is built from TRBV6-4 and TRBJ1-2; matching of 6 bases hints at TRBD1 as the D gene. This sequence was found in a human donor who had recovered from COVID-19. The CDR3 in this case is CASSATGGLGYTF. The DNA reads as follows: TGTGCCAGCAGTGCCACGGGGGGGCTAGGCTACACCTTC.